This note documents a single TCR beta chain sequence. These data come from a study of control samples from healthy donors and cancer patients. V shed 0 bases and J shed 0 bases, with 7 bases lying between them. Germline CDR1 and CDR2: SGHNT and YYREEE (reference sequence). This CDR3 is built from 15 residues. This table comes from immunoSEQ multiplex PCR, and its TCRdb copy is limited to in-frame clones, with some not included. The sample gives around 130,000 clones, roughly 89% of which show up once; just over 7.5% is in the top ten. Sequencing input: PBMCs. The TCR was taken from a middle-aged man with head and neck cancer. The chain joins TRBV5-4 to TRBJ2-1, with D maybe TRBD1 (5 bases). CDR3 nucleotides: TGTGCCAGCAGCTTGGGACAGAGCTCCTACAATGAGCAGTTCTTC. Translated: CASSLGQSSYNEQFF. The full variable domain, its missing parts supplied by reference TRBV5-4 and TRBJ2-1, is ETGVTQSPTHLIKTRGQQVTLRCSSQSGHNTVSWYQQALGQGPQFIFQYYREEENGRGNFPPRFSGLQFPNYSSELNVNALELDDSALYLCASSLGQSSYNEQFFGPGTRLTVL.